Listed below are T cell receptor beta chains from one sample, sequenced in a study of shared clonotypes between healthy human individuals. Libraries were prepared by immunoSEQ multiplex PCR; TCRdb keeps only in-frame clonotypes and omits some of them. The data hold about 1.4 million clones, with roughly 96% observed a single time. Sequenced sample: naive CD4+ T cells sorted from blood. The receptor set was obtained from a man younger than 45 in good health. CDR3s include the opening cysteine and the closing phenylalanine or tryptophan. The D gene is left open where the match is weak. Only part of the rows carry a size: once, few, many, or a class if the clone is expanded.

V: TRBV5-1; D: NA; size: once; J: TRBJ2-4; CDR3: CASSVGPGGVLKNIQYF; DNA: TGCGCCAGCAGCGTGGGTCCAGGAGGAGTTCTCAAAAACATTCAGTACTTC
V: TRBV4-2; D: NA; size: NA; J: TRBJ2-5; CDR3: CASSRGTYQETQYF; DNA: TGTGCCAGCAGCCGGGGGACCTATCAAGAGACCCAGTACTTC
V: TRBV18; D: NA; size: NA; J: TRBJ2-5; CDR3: CASSPLGRETQYF; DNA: TGTGCCAGCTCACCCCTGGGGCGGGAGACCCAGTACTTC
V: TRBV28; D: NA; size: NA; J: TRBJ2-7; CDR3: CASSLEVQAYEQYF; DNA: TGTGCCAGCAGCCTAGAAGTTCAGGCTTACGAGCAGTACTTC
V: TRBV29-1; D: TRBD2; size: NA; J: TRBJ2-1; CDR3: CSVSVIRGLAGIYNEQFF; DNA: TGCAGCGTTTCAGTAATACGCGGACTAGCGGGGATCTACAATGAGCAGTTCTTC
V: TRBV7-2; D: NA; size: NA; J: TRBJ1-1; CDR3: CASSLGLVTEAFF; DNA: TGTGCCAGCAGCTTAGGGCTGGTCACTGAAGCTTTCTTT
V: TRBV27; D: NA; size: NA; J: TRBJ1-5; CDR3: CASAPRRYRDNQPQHF; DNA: TGTGCCAGCGCCCCGAGGCGCTACCGGGACAATCAGCCCCAGCATTTT
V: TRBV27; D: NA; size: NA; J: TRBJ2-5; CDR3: CATKGGRETQYF; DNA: TGTGCCACCAAGGGGGGGAGGGAGACCCAGTACTTC
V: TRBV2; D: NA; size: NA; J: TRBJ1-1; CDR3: CAGRDRGAYGQWEMNTEAFF; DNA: TGTGCCGGGAGAGACCGAGGAGCCTACGGACAGTGGGAGATGAACACTGAAGCTTTCTTT
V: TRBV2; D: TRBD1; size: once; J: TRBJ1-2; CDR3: CAKSQGRGYTF; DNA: TGTGCCAAGTCACAGGGGAGGGGCTACACCTTC
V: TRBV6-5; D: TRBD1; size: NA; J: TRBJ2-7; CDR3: CASSYSTDRGKYF; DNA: TGTGCCAGCAGTTACTCGACGGACAGGGGGAAGTACTTC
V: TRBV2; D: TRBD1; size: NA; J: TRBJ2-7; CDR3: CASSRDRGAYEQYF; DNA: TGTGCCAGCAGCCGGGACAGGGGGGCCTACGAGCAGTACTTC
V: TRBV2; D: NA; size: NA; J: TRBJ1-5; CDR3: CASSGSGAGSNQPQHF; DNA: TGTGCCAGCAGTGGGTCAGGGGCTGGGAGCAATCAGCCCCAGCATTTT
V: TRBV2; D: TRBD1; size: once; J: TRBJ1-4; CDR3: CASSDFRTGNEKLFF; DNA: TGTGCCAGCAGTGACTTCAGGACAGGGAATGAAAAACTGTTTTTT
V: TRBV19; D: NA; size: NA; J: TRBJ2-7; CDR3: CASSIRPEPYEQYF; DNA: TGTGCCAGTAGTATCCGGCCAGAGCCCTACGAGCAGTACTTC
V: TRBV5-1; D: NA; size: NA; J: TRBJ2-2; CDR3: CASSVGVSAGELFF; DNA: TGCGCCAGCAGCGTAGGGGTCTCGGCCGGGGAGCTGTTTTTT
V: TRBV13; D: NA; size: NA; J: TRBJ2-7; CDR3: CASSLYNRPRNEQYF; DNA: TGTGCCAGCAGCTTATACAACCGACCCAGGAACGAGCAGTACTTC
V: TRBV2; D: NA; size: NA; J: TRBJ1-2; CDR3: CASSVQFYGYTF; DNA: TGTGCCAGCAGTGTACAGTTCTATGGCTACACCTTC
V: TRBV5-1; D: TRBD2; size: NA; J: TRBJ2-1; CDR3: CASSLEAGVYEQFF; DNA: TGCGCCAGCAGCTTGGAGGCGGGAGTCTATGAGCAGTTCTTC
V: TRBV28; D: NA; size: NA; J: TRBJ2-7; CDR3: CASSSPRAGKYEQYF; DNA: TGTGCCAGCAGTTCGCCGCGGGCGGGGAAATACGAGCAGTACTTC
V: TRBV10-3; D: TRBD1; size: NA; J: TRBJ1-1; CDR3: CAIRPQQGRTEAFF; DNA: TGTGCCATCAGACCTCAACAGGGGCGGACTGAAGCTTTCTTT
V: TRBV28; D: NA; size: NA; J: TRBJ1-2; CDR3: CASTLRREANYGYTF; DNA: TGTGCCAGCACCCTCCGGAGGGAGGCTAACTATGGCTACACCTTC
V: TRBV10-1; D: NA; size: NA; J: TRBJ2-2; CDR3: CASSGSDRRVLFF; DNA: TGCGCCAGCAGCGGCTCTGACAGGCGGGTGCTGTTTTTT
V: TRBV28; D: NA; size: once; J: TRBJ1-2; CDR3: CASSLGRGNGYTF; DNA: TGTGCCAGCAGTTTAGGCCGGGGTAATGGCTACACCTTC
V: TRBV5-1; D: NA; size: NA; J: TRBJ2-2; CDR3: CASSLSLARAGELFF; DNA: TGCGCCAGCAGCTTAAGCCTAGCTCGGGCCGGGGAGCTGTTTTTT
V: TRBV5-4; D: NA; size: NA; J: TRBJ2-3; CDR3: CASSLDTFSTDTQYF; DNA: TGTGCCAGCAGCTTGGACACATTCAGCACAGATACGCAGTATTTT
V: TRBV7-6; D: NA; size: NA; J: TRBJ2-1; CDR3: CASSLVGDEQFF; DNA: TGTGCCAGCAGCTTAGTTGGCGATGAGCAGTTCTTC
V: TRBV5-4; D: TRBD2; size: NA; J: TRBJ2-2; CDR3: CASSLGTSGAGELFF; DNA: TGTGCCAGCAGCCTAGGGACTAGCGGGGCCGGGGAGCTGTTTTTT
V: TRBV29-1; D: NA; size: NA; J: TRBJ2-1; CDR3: CSVEAPLASYNEQFF; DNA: TGCAGCGTTGAAGCTCCCCTAGCCTCCTACAATGAGCAGTTCTTC
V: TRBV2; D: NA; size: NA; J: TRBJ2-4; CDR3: CASLREPGSKNIQYF; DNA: TGTGCCAGCTTGAGGGAGCCCGGGTCCAAAAACATTCAGTACTTC
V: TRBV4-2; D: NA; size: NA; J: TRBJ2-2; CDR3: CASSQALTNTGELFF; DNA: TGTGCCAGCAGCCAAGCATTGACTAACACCGGGGAGCTGTTTTTT
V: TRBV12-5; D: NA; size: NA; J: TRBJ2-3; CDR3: CASGYSGDTTDTQYF; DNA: TGTGCTAGTGGTTACTCCGGGGACACCACAGATACGCAGTATTTT
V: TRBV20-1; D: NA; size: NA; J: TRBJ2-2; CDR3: CSAWNTGELFF; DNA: TGCAGTGCTTGGAACACCGGGGAGCTGTTTTTT
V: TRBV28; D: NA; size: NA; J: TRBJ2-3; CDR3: CASSSGTDTQYF; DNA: TGTGCCAGCAGTTCCGGTACTGATACGCAGTATTTT
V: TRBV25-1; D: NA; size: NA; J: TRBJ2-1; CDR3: CASRSGFGQFF; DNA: TGTGCCAGCAGATCAGGATTTGGGCAGTTCTTC
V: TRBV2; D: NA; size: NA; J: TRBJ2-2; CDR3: CASSPTANTGELFF; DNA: TGTGCCAGCAGTCCGACAGCTAACACCGGGGAGCTGTTTTTT
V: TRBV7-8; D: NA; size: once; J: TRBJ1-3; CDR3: CASSTRPDVRSSGNTIYF; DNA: TGTGCCAGCAGCACCCGACCGGACGTGAGGAGCTCTGGAAACACCATATATTTT
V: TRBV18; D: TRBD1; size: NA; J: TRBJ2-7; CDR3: CASSGPGQGTYEQYF; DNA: TGTGCCAGCTCCGGACCGGGACAGGGTACCTACGAGCAGTACTTC
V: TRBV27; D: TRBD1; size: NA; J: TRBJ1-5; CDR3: CASSLWPNRGDQPQHF; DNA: TGTGCCAGCAGTTTATGGCCGAACAGGGGAGATCAGCCCCAGCATTTT
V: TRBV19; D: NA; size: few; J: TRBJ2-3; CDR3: CASIVGDTQYF; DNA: TGTGCCAGTATTGTCGGAGATACGCAGTATTTT
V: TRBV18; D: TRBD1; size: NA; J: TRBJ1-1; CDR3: CASSRGTGGMNTEAFF; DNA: TGTGCCAGCTCACGAGGCACAGGGGGCATGAACACTGAAGCTTTCTTT